This T cell receptor beta chain was found in a study of blood T cell repertoires in COVID-19 (TCRdb year 2020). As for the study more broadly: Collaborator samples came from the United States, Italy and Spain and covered acute and convalescent phases of COVID-19. Nearly every sample came with metadata listing a de-identified subject ID, COVID-19 status, age in years and sex. The repertoires were released in a freely available public database intended as a resource for research on the immune response to SARS-CoV-2. The dataset comprised deeply sampled blood TCRbeta repertoires from subjects exposed to, actively infected with, or recovered from COVID-19. Samples were obtained from the ongoing ImmuneRACE study (first 160 participants) and from 1,254 subjects provided by 6 global collaborators. The material from the prospective study consisted of cDNA or gDNA derived from T cells, B-cell-depleted T cells, or PBMCs. Where available, HLA class I and class II types were obtained from metadata supplied by the sample provider rather than from assay-based typing. The paper's findings and limits, for the study overall: The quantity of clinical and demographic metadata differed by source and by participant and was supplied without curation.

Including cysteine and phenylalanine, the CDR3 has 16 amino acids. The kept DNA is CDR3 alone, 48 bases in frame from the first base. The germline V gene yields SQVTM for CDR1 and ANQGSEA for CDR2. At the junction V is shortened by 0 bases and J by 0 bases, with 12 bases in between. One collaborating source in Seattle enrolled patients while the patients were actively infected and followed the patients over time throughout the course of disease. Each collaborating institution followed its own protocols to collect whole blood in K2EDTA tubes. For TCRbeta analysis, collaborators shipped samples as frozen whole blood, isolated PBMCs, or DNA extracted from either of those sample types. TCRbeta CDR3 regions were amplified from genomic DNA using the immunoSEQ Assay, a bias-controlled multiplex PCR. The authors' pipeline ran thus. Nucleated cell counts per sample were estimated from amplification of reference gene primers within the assay. Sequence reads were collapsed and filtered to measure the absolute abundance of every unique TCRbeta CDR3 rearrangement. For each sample, productive Simpson clonality was calculated as the square root of Simpson's diversity index over productive rearrangements. The table comes from immuneACCESS by way of TCRdb, which keeps in-frame sequences with V and J called. Part of the clones is missing from these tables; in studies checked, under half for an unresolved V gene and the rest for unknown reasons. From that table come the V and J calls and clone size; the DNA was used to work out D and trimming. The sample table contains some 150,000 clones; only one count was recorded for more than 75% of them. Just under 5% of the sample rests with the top ten.

About this clone: Its specific antigen is unknown. No much larger clone exists at a distance of one base, and base qualities are not known.

The sample comprised peripheral blood. This TCR derives from an older woman with COVID-19, enrolled during active disease. The V and J genes are TRBV29-1 and TRBJ2-1, and the D gene may be TRBD2, 7 bases matching. The DNA reads as follows: TGCAGCGTTGAAGATCCGCGGGGGCGCTCCTACAATGAGCAGTTCTTC. This yields the protein CSVEDPRGRSYNEQFF.